This T cell receptor beta chain was found in a study of identical twins. Whole-study findings and limits: Surplus twin overlap in beta out-of-frame sequences was less pronounced.

Comment on this clonotype: The antigen is undetermined.

From the 5' RACE reads, TCRdb called clonotypes with MiXCR, one entry per CDR3 protein. The sample lists about 430,000 distinct CDR3 sequences, approximately 17% seen once, with less than 15% in the top ten. Germline V gene lookup returns CDR1 ENHRY and CDR2 SYGVKD. With 4 bases removed from V and 0 bases from J, the gap between germline ends came to 14 bases. The CDR3 is 16 residues long. The receptor's source is a middle-aged man in good health. The chain joins TRBV10-3 to TRBJ2-3; perhaps TRBD1 as D (5 bases). Sequenced material: naive T cells sorted from blood. In nucleotides, the CDR3 is TGTGCCATCAGTGGTCGGCAGGGCCTTAGCACAGATACGCAGTATTTT. It yields the protein CAISGRQGLSTDTQYF.